The 19 T cell receptor beta chains given below trace back to one sample, sequenced in a study of T cells in localized non-small cell lung cancer. The table came from immunoSEQ multiplex PCR; TCRdb's copy has only in-frame clones and leaves some out. The data contain 45,000 or so clones, over 75% of them singletons. The input for sequencing was PBMCs, taken before any cancer treatment. Receptor source: a woman aged 40 to 75 with stage II lung adenocarcinoma.

V gene TRBV2 combines with J gene TRBJ2-1, with 9 bases lining up with TRBD1. The CDR3 loop spans 17 amino acids. From germline, CDR1 is SNHLY and CDR2 FYNNEI. The trim removed 7 bases at V and 10 bases at J, leaving 20 bases unmatched. The CDR3 DNA is TGTGCCAGCAATACGGGACAGGGACTTTCTACCACCTGGGAGCAGTTCTTC. This translates into CASNTGQGLSTTWEQFF.

J is TRBJ2-2 and V is TRBV10-2, with TRBD2 identical over 8 bases. The CDR3 is 15 amino acids. With 6 bases clipped from V and 4 bases from J, the junction kept 7 bases outside the gene matches. Germline CDR1 and CDR2: WSHSY and SAAADI. In DNA, the CDR3 is TGCGCCAGCAGAGGGCGGGAGGAGGTCACCGGGGAGCTGTTTTTT. Protein sequence: CASRGREEVTGELFF.

The chain employs TRBV9 and TRBJ1-2; TRBD1 agrees at 8 bases. V lost 0 bases and J lost 8; bases outside the gene matches: 12. The CDR3 is 16 residues long. The germline V gene has CDR1 SGDLS and CDR2 YYNGEE. CDR3 sequence: CASSVVSRGQGEGYTF. Here the CDR3 DNA reads TGTGCCAGCAGCGTAGTTTCCAGGGGGCAGGGAGAAGGCTACACCTTC.

CDR3 protein: CASSPFSAGATYEQYF. The CDR3 DNA reads TGTGCCAGCAGCCCCTTTTCCGCGGGGGCGACCTACGAGCAGTACTTC. V and J are TRBV6-6 and TRBJ2-7; TRBD2 is a possible D gene (7 bases). Deletions cut 6 bases from V and 2 bases from J, with 20 bases between. Germline V gene sequence: CDR1 MNHNY, CDR2 SVGAGI (reference sequence). The CDR3 contains 16 residues.

V and J are TRBV2 and TRBJ1-2; possibly TRBD1 for D (5 bases). Germline CDR1 reads SNHLY; CDR2 reads FYNNEI. The CDR3 extends over 16 amino acids. V shed 5 bases and J shed 2 bases, with 18 bases lying between them. The CDR3: CASSPPVRDGNYGYTF. The CDR3 bases are TGTGCCAGCAGTCCCCCTGTCCGGGACGGGAACTATGGCTACACCTTC.

V gene TRBV6-1 combines with J gene TRBJ1-5, with D hard to call. CDR1 is MNHNS, CDR2 SASEGT, per germline. The length of the CDR3 is 15 residues. V was clipped by 0 bases and J by 4 bases, with 10 bases between them. The CDR3 here is CASSEAGGKNQPQHF. The CDR3 DNA sequence: TGTGCCAGCAGTGAAGCAGGAGGGAAAAATCAGCCCCAGCATTTT.

The V call is TRBV11-3, the J call TRBJ2-3, with 7 bases that match TRBD1. The germline CDR1 and CDR2 sequences are SGHNT and YENEEA. The CDR3 runs 14 residues. V dropped 6 bases and J dropped 4; count of bases not matched to a gene: 7. The CDR3 DNA is TGTGCCAGCAGTCCCAGACAGGGAGCAGATACGCAGTATTTT. Protein sequence: CASSPRQGADTQYF.

The rearrangement links TRBV7-9 to TRBJ2-2; the match to TRBD1 covers 10 bases. Germline V gene data show CDR1 as SEHNR and CDR2 as FQNEAQ (reference sequence). There are 18 residues in the CDR3. V lost 4 bases and J lost 3; bases outside the gene matches: 11. CDR3 nucleotide sequence: TGTGCCAGCAGCTCAACCCTGGGACAGGGGAGCGACACCGGGGAGCTGTTTTTT. This sequence encodes CASSSTLGQGSDTGELFF.

The chain recombines TRBV4-1 with TRBJ1-5; no definite D call. V was pared by 0 bases and J by 11 bases, with 11 bases between. This CDR3 comprises 13 residues. Germline lookup yields CDR1 MGHRA and CDR2 YSYEKL. CDR3 DNA: TGCGCCAGCAGCCAAGATACTAGGCGAGCCCAGCATTTT. Its protein is CASSQDTRRAQHF.

V is TRBV5-5 and J is TRBJ1-3; tentative D call: TRBD1 (5 bases). The CDR3 sequence is 15 residues long. V was trimmed by 0 bases and J by 8 bases, leaving 15 bases between them. Germline CDR1 is SGHKS and CDR2 is YYEKEE (reference sequence). CDR3 region: CASSLDGQGRYTIYF. The CDR3 region has the DNA TGTGCCAGCAGCTTGGATGGGCAGGGTAGATACACCATATATTTT. Supplemented by reference TRBV5-5 and TRBJ1-3, the full variable domain reads DAGVTQSPTHLIKTRGQQVTLRCSPISGHKSVSWYQQVLGQGPQFIFQYYEKEERGRGNFPDRFSARQFPNYSSELNVNALLLGDSALYLCASSLDGQGRYTIYFGEGSWLTVV.

J is TRBJ2-7 and V is TRBV7-5; TRBD2, as called in the table, went unchecked against the DNA. TRBV7-5 is given as a pseudogene. The CDR3 loop spans 14 amino acids. This CDR3 reads CVREGGGLAYEQYF. The CDR3, as DNA: TGTGTCAGGGAAGGGGGAGGGTTAGCCTACGAGCAGTACTTC.

This clone has just a few counts. This sequence joins TRBV6-1 and TRBJ2-3; D might be TRBD2 (6 bases). V gave up 3 bases and J gave up 1 base, with 14 bases separating them. Germline V gene sequence: CDR1 MNHNS, CDR2 SASEGT. The CDR3 has 16 amino acids. Written as DNA, the CDR3 is TGTGCCAGCAGTGACACGGCCGGGAGAGGCACAGATACGCAGTATTTT. Translated, it gives CASSDTAGRGTDTQYF.

CDR3 DNA: TGTGCCAGCAGTTACCCCGGGAACACTGAAGCTTTCTTT. This codes for CASSYPGNTEAFF. The chain joins TRBV6-6 to TRBJ1-1; no reliable D call. The V end lost 2 bases, the J end lost 1 base, and 5 bases lay between the germline ends. The CDR3 extends over 13 amino acids. The germline gives CDR1 MNHNY, CDR2 SVGAGI (reference sequence).

The chain employs TRBV6-4 and TRBJ2-2, with D unresolved. Per germline, CDR1 MRHNA and CDR2 SNTAGT. This CDR3 has 13 residues. The V end was cut by 0 bases, the J end by 6 bases, with 5 bases between. The CDR3 here is CASSDSLPGELFF. The CDR3 region has the DNA TGTGCCAGCAGTGACTCGCTCCCCGGGGAGCTGTTTTTT.

The chain combines TRBV7-2 with TRBJ2-1; perhaps TRBD1 as D (5 bases). Germline CDR1 reads SGHTA; CDR2 reads FQGNSA. This CDR3 has 14 residues. The V end lost 4 bases, the J end lost 6 bases, and 13 bases lay between the germline ends. CDR3 in DNA: TGTGCCAGCAGCTCAGGGCCCGAGTTCAATGAGCAGTTCTTC. This gives the protein CASSSGPEFNEQFF.

V gene TRBV5-1 combines with J gene TRBJ2-5; unclear D gene. V lost 4 bases to trimming and J lost 4 bases, with 8 bases between them. CDR3 size: 12 residues. The V gene's germline CDR1 is SGHRS and CDR2 YFSETQ. The CDR3 DNA is TGCGCCAGCAGCGGAGAGGCAGAGACCCAGTACTTC. Residues: CASSGEAETQYF.

This sequence joins TRBV4-1 and TRBJ1-6, with TRBD1 matching over 9 bases. The junction had 8 bases not matched to a gene; V was cut back by 1 base and J by 10 bases. This CDR3 contains 16 residues. The V gene's germline CDR1 is MGHRA and CDR2 YSYEKL. Written as DNA, the CDR3 is TGCGCCAGCAGCCAAGGGGGGACAGGGAGAAAATCACCCCTCCACTTT. It encodes CASSQGGTGRKSPLHF.

The V and J genes are TRBV6-5 and TRBJ2-2; tentatively, D is TRBD1 (7 bases). The CDR3 totals 15 residues. V gave up 5 bases and J gave up 2 bases, with 12 bases separating them. The V gene's germline CDR1 is MNHEY and CDR2 SVGAGI. The CDR3 bases are TGTGCCAGCAGTGCCCAGGGGGGTAACACCGGGGAGCTGTTTTTT. It translates to CASSAQGGNTGELFF.

This clone was counted only a few times. The CDR3 protein is CASSPGGLNQPQHF. In DNA form, the CDR3 reads TGTGCCAGCAGTCCTGGGGGGCTCAATCAGCCCCAGCATTTT. V and J are TRBV6-1 and TRBJ1-5, with a weak D call TRBD1 (6 bases). Germline V lookup: CDR1 MNHNS, CDR2 SASEGT. The CDR3 has 14 residues. Deletions cut 5 bases from V and 3 bases from J, with 11 bases between.